This T cell receptor (beta chain) was recorded in a study of identical twins. Study-level results: Cord blood's abundant beta clonotypes had fewer insertions, unlike memory repertoires. Out-of-frame alpha sequences common to twins were enriched for low generation probability. Instead of following the same donors, the conclusions were based on cross-sectional statistical analysis.

Each cDNA held unique molecular identifiers, and template switching gave it a universal primer site. Each CDR3 protein is one row after TCRdb ran MiXCR on the 5' RACE reads. The sample has 300,000 to 400,000 distinct CDR3 sequences, roughly an eighth seen once. This clonotype was observed a few times. The antigen is undetermined. The CDR3 spans 14 residues. Germline V CDR1 and CDR2: SNHLY, FYNNEI. Between the trimmed V and J ends, which lost 2 bases and 0 bases, there was a span of 8 bases. The data were also submitted as part of a second study, on yellow fever vaccine responses in identical twins.

The rearrangement links TRBV2 to TRBJ2-7, with no clear D. Sequencing was carried out using CD8+ T cells sorted from blood. The receptor comes from a woman between 18 and 29 years old in good health. The CDR3 region has the DNA TGTGCCAGCAGTGAACAAGGAAACTCCTACGAGCAGTACTTC. This translates into CASSEQGNSYEQYF.